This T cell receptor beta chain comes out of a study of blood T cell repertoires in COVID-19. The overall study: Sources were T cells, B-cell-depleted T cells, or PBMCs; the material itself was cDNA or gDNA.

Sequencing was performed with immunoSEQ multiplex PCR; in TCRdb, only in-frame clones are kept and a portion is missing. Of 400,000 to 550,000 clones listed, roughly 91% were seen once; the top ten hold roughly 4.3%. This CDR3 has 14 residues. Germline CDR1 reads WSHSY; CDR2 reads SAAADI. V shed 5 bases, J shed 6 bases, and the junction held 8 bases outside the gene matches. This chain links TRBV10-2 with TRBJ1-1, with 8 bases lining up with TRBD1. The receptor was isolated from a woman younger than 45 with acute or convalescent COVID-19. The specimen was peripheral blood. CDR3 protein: CASSKGQGRSEAFF. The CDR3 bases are TGCGCCAGCAGTAAAGGACAGGGCAGGTCTGAAGCTTTCTTT.